This T cell receptor beta chain was profiled in a study of OX40 agonist ivuxolimab in advanced cancers. The study, taken as a whole, reports: Expanded peripheral T cells had an undetermined antigen specificity.

About this clone itself: The antigen is undetermined.

Produced via immunoSEQ multiplex PCR; TCRdb's table is partial and in-frame only. The table has 77,000 or so clones, around 78% seen once. Germline CDR1 WSHSY, CDR2 SAAADI. This CDR3 has 12 amino acids. V shed 1 base, J shed 14 bases, and the junction held 5 bases outside the gene matches. The chain links TRBV10-2 to TRBJ1-2; 9 bases are a match to TRBD1. The input for sequencing was CD4+ or CD8+ T cells sorted from blood, taken in a trial of the OX40 agonist ivuxolimab. This clonotype was obtained from an adult with an advanced solid tumor such as melanoma, head and neck, liver or kidney cancer. CDR3 region: CASSELDRGQTF. As DNA, the CDR3 is TGCGCCAGCAGTGAGTTGGACAGGGGCCAGACCTTC.